These T cell receptor beta chains were read from a single sample in a study of T-cell reconstitution after alpha-beta-depleted transplantation in children. TCRdb processed the PCR reads anew with MiXCR; each CDR3 protein has one entry. The table lists about 170,000 distinct CDR3 sequences, more than 9.5% of them singletons. The material was PBMCs, obtained before TCRalphabeta/CD19-depleted stem cell transplant. These receptors all come from a boy aged 2 to 9 with acute myeloid leukemia, due to receive a stem cell transplant. CDR3s include the opening cysteine and the closing phenylalanine or tryptophan. A D gene is named only where the DNA matches it firmly. Only part of the rows carry a size: once, few, many, or a class if the clone is expanded.

V	D	size	J	DNA	CDR3
TRBV3-1	TRBD1	NA	TRBJ1-4	TGTGCCAGCAGCCAAAGTTCTCCGGGACAGGGGGAAAAACTGTTTTTT	CASSQSSPGQGEKLFF
TRBV20-1	NA	many	TRBJ2-2	TGCAGTGCTAGCTCAGGGAGAGACACCGGGGAGCTGTTTTTT	CSASSGRDTGELFF
TRBV5-1	NA	many	TRBJ2-3	TGCGCCAGCAGCTTGGCCCCCCAGCGAGGGGATACGCAGTATTTT	CASSLAPQRGDTQYF
TRBV5-1	TRBD1	NA	TRBJ1-1	TGCGCCAGCAGCTGGGACAGGGGAAGAACTGAAGCTTTCTTT	CASSWDRGRTEAFF
TRBV27	TRBD2	many	TRBJ2-1	TGTGCCAGCAGTACACTTAGCGGGACGGCTAACAATGAGCAGTTCTTC	CASSTLSGTANNEQFF
TRBV5-1	NA	many	TRBJ1-1	TGCGCCAGCAGCTTTAGATTAAACACTGAAGCTTTCTTT	CASSFRLNTEAFF
TRBV2	NA	many	TRBJ2-1	TGTGCCAGCAGCGCGACTCTACTAGGGTACAATGAGCAGTTCTTC	CASSATLLGYNEQFF
TRBV2	TRBD1	NA	TRBJ2-7	TGTGCCAGCAGTGAAGCGCAGGGACAGCCTAATAACGAGCAGTACTTC	CASSEAQGQPNNEQYF
TRBV20-1	NA	many	TRBJ2-3	TGCAGTGCTCCGGACCTTATAAACACAGATACGCAGTATTTT	CSAPDLINTDTQYF
TRBV2	TRBD1	many	TRBJ2-5	TGTGCCAGCTTTTTGGGACAGGCCCAAGAGACCCAGTACTTC	CASFLGQAQETQYF
TRBV18	TRBD1	many	TRBJ2-5	TGTGCCAGCTCACGCCCTACGGGACAGGGTGAGACCCAGTACTTC	CASSRPTGQGETQYF
TRBV5-5	TRBD1	many	TRBJ1-5	TGTGCCAGCAGCTCCGAGACAGGGGGGGGTGGACAGCCCCAGCATTTT	CASSSETGGGGQPQHF
TRBV7-9	NA	many	TRBJ1-5	TGTGCCAGCAGCCAGGCTAGCAATCAGCCCCAGCATTTT	CASSQASNQPQHF
TRBV6-5	TRBD2	NA	TRBJ2-5	TGTGCCAGCAATTCCGGAGGGACTAGCGTCACGGAGCAGGAGACCCAGTACTTC	CASNSGGTSVTEQETQYF
TRBV11-2	NA	many	TRBJ2-1	TGTGCCAGCAGCTTAACCCCGCGCCGGGATCCATCCGCCAATGAGCAGTTCTTC	CASSLTPRRDPSANEQFF
TRBV5-1	NA	many	TRBJ1-1	TGCGCCAGCAGCTTGGACCCCCTGAACACTGAAGCTTTCTTT	CASSLDPLNTEAFF
TRBV5-1	TRBD1	many	TRBJ2-7	TGCGCCAGCAGCGGGGGACAGGGACCCTACGAGCAGTACTTC	CASSGGQGPYEQYF
TRBV12-3/TRBV12-4	NA	many	TRBJ2-7	TGTGCCAGCAGTCCCGGACGGAGAACCTACGAGCAGTACTTC	CASSPGRRTYEQYF
TRBV7-3	TRBD1	many	TRBJ2-3	TGTGCCAGCAGCTTGTTCGGCGGGACAGGGGGCACAGATACGCAGTATTTT	CASSLFGGTGGTDTQYF
TRBV5-8	NA	NA	TRBJ2-3	TGTGCCAGCAGCCTTGGGGTAGCGCGTCGCACAGATACGCAGTATTTT	CASSLGVARRTDTQYF
TRBV4-1	TRBD1	NA	TRBJ2-6	TGCGCCAGCAGCCAAGGGGACAGGGGGCCTGGGGCCAACGTCCTGACTTTC	CASSQGDRGPGANVLTF
TRBV12-3/TRBV12-4	TRBD2	many	TRBJ2-1	TGTGCCAGCAGTTCGGGGACTAGCGGGAGGGACAATGAGCAGTTCTTC	CASSSGTSGRDNEQFF
TRBV5-1	NA	many	TRBJ1-6	TGCGCCAGCAGCTTGGAAGGACTCTCCTATAATTCACCCCTCCACTTT	CASSLEGLSYNSPLHF
TRBV20-1	NA	many	TRBJ1-2	TGCAGTGCTAGGCAGTCGTTGGACTACACCTTC	CSARQSLDYTF
TRBV6-5	NA	many	TRBJ2-1	TGTGCCAGCAGCCGAGGGGCATTGAGCTCCTACAATGAGCAGTTCTTC	CASSRGALSSYNEQFF
TRBV9	TRBD1	many	TRBJ2-6	TGTGCCAGCAGCGTGGGGACAGGGAAGTTCGCTGGGGCCAACGTCCTGACTTTC	CASSVGTGKFAGANVLTF
TRBV7-9	NA	many	TRBJ2-2	TGTGCCAGCACCCTAGCCGGGGAGCTGTTTTTT	CASTLAGELFF
TRBV7-2	NA	many	TRBJ1-6	TGTGCCAGCAGCGATATCAGGAGCTCCTATAATTCACCCCTCCACTTT	CASSDIRSSYNSPLHF
TRBV5-1	TRBD1	many	TRBJ1-1	TGCGCCAGCAGCTTCTGGACAGGCTCGGGCACTGAAGCTTTCTTT	CASSFWTGSGTEAFF
TRBV6-2/TRBV6-3	TRBD1	many	TRBJ1-2	TGTGCCAGCAGGCTCCCGGGACAGGGGGCTTATGGCTACACCTTC	CASRLPGQGAYGYTF
TRBV28	NA	many	TRBJ1-2	TGTGCCAGCAGTTTATCACCCCCGGGACTACAATATGGCTACACCTTC	CASSLSPPGLQYGYTF
TRBV7-3	TRBD2	many	TRBJ2-2	TGTGCCAGCAGCTTAACTCCCGAGCGGGGTGGTACCGGGGAGCTGTTTTTT	CASSLTPERGGTGELFF
TRBV7-3	TRBD2	NA	TRBJ2-5	TGTGCCAGCAGCTTTGTAGCGGGTGAGACCCAGTACTTC	CASSFVAGETQYF
TRBV5-1	NA	many	TRBJ2-7	TGCGCCAGCAATTACGGATCCCTTGGGACGGCTTCCTACGAGCAGTACTTC	CASNYGSLGTASYEQYF
TRBV3-1	NA	many	TRBJ1-3	TGTGCCAGCAGTCCTGTTTCTTCTGGAAACACCATATATTTT	CASSPVSSGNTIYF
TRBV27	NA	many	TRBJ1-2	TGTGCCAGCAGCCTAGGGCCGGGACGGTCATATGGCTACACCTTC	CASSLGPGRSYGYTF
TRBV7-9	NA	many	TRBJ1-1	TGTGCCAGCAGCTTACTTCTCGGGACTGAAGCTTTCTTT	CASSLLLGTEAFF
TRBV4-1	NA	many	TRBJ2-5	TGCGCCAGCAGCCAAGTCACAGGGTTTAAGACCCAGTACTTC	CASSQVTGFKTQYF
TRBV20-1	NA	NA	TRBJ2-3	TGCAGTGCCCGCACGTCTCCGGCTAGCACAGATACGCAGTATTTT	CSARTSPASTDTQYF
TRBV2	NA	many	TRBJ2-2	TGTGCCAGCAGTGGGGACGTGACCGGGGAGCTGTTTTTT	CASSGDVTGELFF
TRBV5-6	NA	many	TRBJ2-1	TGTGCCAGCAGCTCCCTCCGTCGGACAGTGGACTACAATGAGCAGTTCTTC	CASSSLRRTVDYNEQFF
TRBV10-3	TRBD1	many	TRBJ1-2	TGTGCCATCACTGGACAGGGAAGGGATGGCTACACCTTC	CAITGQGRDGYTF